One and the same sample provided the 8 T cell receptor beta chains below, sequenced in a study of graft-versus-host responses after intestinal transplantation. Once graft tissue had been processed, intraepithelial and lamina propria lymphocytes were released. The method was immunoSEQ multiplex PCR; TCRdb's version includes in-frame clones alone and lacks a portion of them. Among approximately 15,000 clones, 80% were seen once, and the ten largest hold about 18%. The specimen comprised ileum tissue, sampled about 14 weeks after intestinal transplant. Receptors originate from a human patient who received an intestinal transplant, so some T cells may come from the graft donor.

The genes are TRBV11-3 and TRBJ2-3; TRBD1 matches 10 bases. The germline V gene has CDR1 SGHNT and CDR2 YENEEA. CDR3 length: 16 amino acids. V lost 0 bases to trimming and J lost 4 bases; unmatched junction nucleotides: 4. CDR3 amino acids: CASSLEGDRGADTQYF. Written as DNA, the CDR3 is TGTGCCAGCAGCTTAGAGGGGGACAGGGGCGCAGATACGCAGTATTTT.

Worth noting for this clone: One junction end does not reproduce the germline sequence, and a read error may be involved. In nucleotides, the CDR3 is TGTGTCAGCAGTTACCCGGACAGGGATGAGCAGTTCTTC. It is translated as CVSSYPDRDEQFF. This chain uses TRBV6-5 with TRBJ2-1; 8 nucleotides agree with TRBD1. This CDR3 spans 13 amino acids. The germline gives CDR1 MNHEY, CDR2 SVGAGI.

The chain combines TRBV12-5 with TRBJ2-1; no clear D. Germline V CDR1 and CDR2: LGHNT, FRNRAP. CDR3 length: 12 residues. With 0 bases removed from V and 6 bases from J, the gap between germline ends came to 3 bases. CDR3 nucleotide sequence: TGTGCTAGTGGTTTGGTGAGCAATGAGCAGTTCTTC. It yields the protein CASGLVSNEQFF.

This clone appeared a few times. The gene calls are TRBV29-1 and TRBJ2-2; 8 positions agree with TRBD1. There are 14 residues in the CDR3. Trimming at V came to 7 bases and at J to 2 bases, leaving 6 bases not matched to a gene. Germline assignment: CDR1 SQVTM and CDR2 ANQGSEA. The CDR3 protein is CSAGQGVNTGELFF. The CDR3 DNA is TGCAGCGCAGGACAGGGCGTTAACACCGGGGAGCTGTTTTTT.

This chain joins TRBV28 and TRBJ2-5, with D perhaps given as TRBD1 or TRBD2 (7 bases each). Germline lookup yields CDR1 MDHEN and CDR2 SYDVKM. The V gene lost 7 bases and the J gene lost 3 bases, with 12 bases spanning the gap. CDR3 length equals 13 residues. The CDR3 DNA is TGTGCCAGCATCCAGGGGGGGGAAGAGACCCAGTACTTC. As protein: CASIQGGEETQYF.

This clone was picked up a small number of times. The V gene is TRBV6-5, the J gene TRBJ2-1; perhaps TRBD2 as D (6 bases). Per germline, CDR1 MNHEY and CDR2 SVGAGI. V lost 6 bases, J lost 8 bases, and 14 bases lay in between. The CDR3 sequence is 13 residues long. The CDR3 nucleotides are TGTGCCAGCAGGAGCCCCGGGAGCCATGAGCAGTTCTTC. Its protein is CASRSPGSHEQFF.

This CDR3 reads CASSLGLAGTDTQYF. DNA of the CDR3: TGTGCCAGCTCCCTGGGACTAGCGGGCACAGATACGCAGTATTTT. The chain recombines TRBV19 with TRBJ2-3; 11 nucleotides agree with TRBD2. Germline V gene sequence: CDR1 LNHDA, CDR2 SQIVND (reference sequence). With 9 bases clipped from V and 1 base from J, the junction kept 6 bases outside the gene matches. The CDR3 extends over 15 amino acids.

The chain combines TRBV9 with TRBJ2-3, with 8 bases that match TRBD2. Trimming at V came to 0 bases and at J to 4 bases, leaving 4 bases not matched to a gene. The germline V gene encodes CDR1 SGDLS and CDR2 YYNGEE. The CDR3 contains 15 residues. CDR3 sequence reads: CASSVAGGMADTQYF. The DNA of the CDR3 is TGTGCCAGCAGCGTAGCGGGAGGGATGGCAGATACGCAGTATTTT. The full variable domain, completed using reference TRBV9 and TRBJ2-3, is DSGVTQTPKHLITATGQRVTLRCSPRSGDLSVYWYQQSLDQGLQFLIQYYNGEERAKGNILERFSAQQFPDLHSELNLSSLELGDSALYFCASSVAGGMADTQYFGPGTRLTVL.